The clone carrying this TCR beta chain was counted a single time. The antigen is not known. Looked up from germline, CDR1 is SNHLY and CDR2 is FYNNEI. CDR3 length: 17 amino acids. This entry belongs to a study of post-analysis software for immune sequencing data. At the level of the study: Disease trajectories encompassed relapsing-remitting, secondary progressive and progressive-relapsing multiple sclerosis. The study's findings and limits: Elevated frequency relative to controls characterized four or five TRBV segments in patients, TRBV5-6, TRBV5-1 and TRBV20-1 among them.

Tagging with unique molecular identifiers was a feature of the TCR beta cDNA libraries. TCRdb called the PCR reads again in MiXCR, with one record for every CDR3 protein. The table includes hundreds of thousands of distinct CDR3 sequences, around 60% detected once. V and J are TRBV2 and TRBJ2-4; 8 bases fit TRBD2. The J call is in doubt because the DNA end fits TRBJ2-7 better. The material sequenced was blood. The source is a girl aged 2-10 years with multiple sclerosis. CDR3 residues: CASSASRFSGERYEQYF. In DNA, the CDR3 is TGTGCCAGCAGTGCATCTCGTTTTAGCGGGGAGCGGTACGAGCAGTACTTC.